The clone carrying this T cell receptor (beta chain) was detected only a few times. PBMCs were sourced from approximately 9.3 ml fresh peripheral blood. This sample stems from a study of T cells in Graves' hyperthyroidism and ophthalmopathy. CDR3 length: 12 residues. V was shortened by 5 bases and J by 8 bases, with 15 bases between the two germline ends. From germline, CDR1 is SQVTM and CDR2 ANQGSEA. Amplified TCR beta CDR3 regions derived from RNA transcripts. A first-round RT-PCR of the TCR CDR3 used the HTBI primer set. TCRdb fed the multiplex PCR reads into MiXCR, producing one record per CDR3 protein. The sample holds roughly 180,000 distinct CDR3 sequences, 15% to 20% seen once.

The sample taken for sequencing was blood. This sequence originates from a woman aged 45-60 years with Graves' hyperthyroidism. The chain recombines TRBV29-1 with TRBJ2-5; either TRBD1 or TRBD2 may supply D (5 bases each). In DNA form, the CDR3 reads TGCAGCGTTAGACAGTGGGACGTAACCCAGTACTTC. Protein: CSVRQWDVTQYF.